A selection of T cell receptor beta chains follows, all from one sample in a study of blood T cell repertoires in COVID-19. TCRdb keeps only in-frame clones here, not all; method: immunoSEQ multiplex PCR. The table has 100,000 to 150,000 clones, roughly 84% seen once; the top ten hold roughly an eighth. The sequenced sample consisted of peripheral blood. All receptors come from a woman under 40 who had recovered from COVID-19. CDR3s include the opening cysteine and the closing phenylalanine or tryptophan. A D gene is named only where the DNA matches it firmly. Clone size is stated in some rows and not others, as once, few, many or a class when expanded.

J: TRBJ1-6
D: -
V: TRBV5-4
size: once
DNA: TGTGCCAGCAGCTCCAGGGATTCACCCCTCCACTTT
CDR3: CASSSRDSPLHF

J: TRBJ1-1
D: TRBD1
V: TRBV7-8
size: -
DNA: TGTGCCAGCAGCCCCCGGACAGGGAGAGCTTTCTTT
CDR3: CASSPRTGRAFF

J: TRBJ1-4
D: -
V: TRBV6-5
size: once
DNA: TGTGCCAGCAGTTACGAGGGAGGGGATGAAAAACTGTTTTTT
CDR3: CASSYEGGDEKLFF

J: TRBJ2-7
D: -
V: TRBV7-8
size: -
DNA: TGTGCCAGCAGCCCAGGAAGTTACGAGCAGTACTTC
CDR3: CASSPGSYEQYF

J: TRBJ2-7
D: TRBD2
V: TRBV11-2
size: once
DNA: TGTGCCAGCAGCTCCCAAGGGACTAGCGAGCAGTACTTC
CDR3: CASSSQGTSEQYF

J: TRBJ2-1
D: TRBD2
V: TRBV5-1
size: -
DNA: TGCGCCAGCAACCCTACTAGCGGGTCACTTGGTGAGCAGTTCTTC
CDR3: CASNPTSGSLGEQFF

J: TRBJ1-2
D: TRBD1
V: TRBV3-1/TRBV3-2
size: -
DNA: TGTGCCAGCAGGCCTCAGGGGGTAGCTGGCTACACCTTC
CDR3: CASRPQGVAGYTF

J: TRBJ2-5
D: TRBD2
V: TRBV10-3
size: -
DNA: TGTGCCATCAGTGATGGGACTAGCGGGGGATCGGTAGAGACCCAGTACTTC
CDR3: CAISDGTSGGSVETQYF

J: TRBJ1-1
D: -
V: TRBV7-8
size: -
DNA: TGTGCCAGCAGCTCACAGGGGAACACTGAAGCTTTCTTT
CDR3: CASSSQGNTEAFF

J: TRBJ1-4
D: -
V: TRBV12-3/TRBV12-4
size: -
DNA: TGTGCCAGCAGTTTTCCGACAGCTGAAAAACTGTTTTTT
CDR3: CASSFPTAEKLFF

J: TRBJ1-4
D: TRBD1
V: TRBV6-5
size: -
DNA: TGTGCCAGCAGGGGAGCGACAGGGACTAATGAAAAACTGTTTTTT
CDR3: CASRGATGTNEKLFF

J: TRBJ1-2
D: TRBD1
V: TRBV27
size: -
DNA: TGTGCCAGCAGTGCGGACAGGAGCGTCTATGGCTACACCTTC
CDR3: CASSADRSVYGYTF

J: TRBJ2-1
D: TRBD2
V: TRBV27
size: -
DNA: TGTGCCAGCGTCCCGGGACTAGCGGGAGCGGGTGAGCAGTTCTTC
CDR3: CASVPGLAGAGEQFF

J: TRBJ1-4
D: -
V: TRBV6-5
size: -
DNA: TGTGCCAGCGCCTTTCAGGTTAATGAAAAACTGTTTTTT
CDR3: CASAFQVNEKLFF

J: TRBJ2-7
D: -
V: TRBV21-1
size: -
DNA: TGTGCCAGCACTAAGTTAAGATCCCGGCTAGCGGGAGGTATATTCTACGAGCAGTACTTC
CDR3: CASTKLRSRLAGGIFYEQYF

J: TRBJ2-1
D: TRBD1
V: TRBV11-2
size: -
DNA: TGTGCCAGCAGCTTAGCGGACAGGGTCGTATACAATGAGCAGTTCTTC
CDR3: CASSLADRVVYNEQFF

J: TRBJ1-1
D: -
V: TRBV7-3
size: -
DNA: TGTGCCAGCAGCCCCTGGGGGCTGACTGAAGCTTTCTTT
CDR3: CASSPWGLTEAFF

J: TRBJ1-2
D: TRBD1
V: TRBV19
size: few
DNA: TGTGCCAGTAGCCAAACAGGGGAAGAGGGTCATGGCTACACCTTC
CDR3: CASSQTGEEGHGYTF

J: TRBJ2-3
D: TRBD2
V: TRBV4-1
size: -
DNA: TGCGCCAGCAGCCAAGAAACTCCTGCCTGGGGCGGGAGCAGGACAGATACGCAGTATTTT
CDR3: CASSQETPAWGGSRTDTQYF

J: TRBJ2-7
D: TRBD1
V: TRBV11-2
size: -
DNA: TGTGCCAGCAGGGCAAGGGACAGGCCCTACGAGCAGTACTTC
CDR3: CASRARDRPYEQYF

J: TRBJ1-1
D: -
V: TRBV11-3
size: -
DNA: TGTGCCAGCAGCCCCGGCAGGGCGGATACTGAAGCTTTCTTT
CDR3: CASSPGRADTEAFF

J: TRBJ1-5
D: TRBD1
V: TRBV7-9
size: -
DNA: TGTGCCAGCAGCCCAAAGACAGGGACTCAGCCCCAGCATTTT
CDR3: CASSPKTGTQPQHF

J: TRBJ2-3
D: -
V: TRBV6-5
size: -
DNA: TGTGCCAGCAGTTACTCGCGGGAAGATACGCAGTATTTT
CDR3: CASSYSREDTQYF

J: TRBJ1-1
D: TRBD1
V: TRBV6-5
size: -
DNA: TGTGCCAGCAGTCAGACAGGGTCAACTGAAGCTTTCTTT
CDR3: CASSQTGSTEAFF

J: TRBJ2-3
D: TRBD2
V: TRBV18
size: -
DNA: TGTGCCAGCTCACCCGGACTAGAAGATACGCAGTATTTT
CDR3: CASSPGLEDTQYF

J: TRBJ2-1
D: TRBD1
V: TRBV15
size: -
DNA: TGTGCCACCAGCAGAGGTCAGACAGGGCGGGATGAGCAGTTCTTC
CDR3: CATSRGQTGRDEQFF

J: TRBJ2-7
D: TRBD1
V: TRBV18
size: -
DNA: TGTGCCAGCTCACCCCCCGGGACAGGGTCCTACGAGCAGTACTTC
CDR3: CASSPPGTGSYEQYF

J: TRBJ2-7
D: -
V: TRBV19
size: -
DNA: TGTGCCAGTAGTTTCGGGCAGGGGTTTAGCTCCTACGAGCAGTACTTC
CDR3: CASSFGQGFSSYEQYF

J: TRBJ2-7
D: -
V: TRBV10-2
size: -
DNA: TGCGCCACAGCCCCGACAGGTGATGAGCAGTACTTC
CDR3: CATAPTGDEQYF

J: TRBJ2-3
D: TRBD2
V: TRBV11-3
size: few
DNA: TGTGCCAGCAGCCTAGGACTAGATGCAGATACGCAGTATTTT
CDR3: CASSLGLDADTQYF

J: TRBJ2-1
D: TRBD2
V: TRBV27
size: -
DNA: TGTGCCAGCAGCCGATCAGCGGGAGCCTTCAATGAGCAGTTCTTC
CDR3: CASSRSAGAFNEQFF